This is a list of T cell receptor beta chains from one sample in a study of blood T cells in healthy people across ages. One entry per CDR3 protein, called by TCRdb with MiXCR from the 5' RACE reads. The sample comprises 1.5 million to 2 million distinct CDR3 sequences, about 35% of which are singletons, and approximately 11% rests with the top ten. The sequenced sample was blood. These receptors all stem from a woman aged 30 to 39 in good health. The conserved cysteine and the conserved F or W are not part of the CDR3 here.

v_call	j_call	cdr3_aa
TRBV20-1	TRBJ2-7	SAREREQY
TRBV2	TRBJ2-6	ARKTGSGANVLT
TRBV9	TRBJ2-3	ASSVLASGGPDTQY
TRBV3-1	TRBJ1-2	ASSRGTGGKASYGYT
TRBV7-9	TRBJ1-2	ASSLAASYGYT
TRBV27	TRBJ1-2	ASSLFRGGYGYT
TRBV12-3/TRBV12-4	TRBJ1-2	ASSLLRTGGGYT
TRBV28	TRBJ2-1	ASSQELAGENNEQF
TRBV20-1	TRBJ2-1	SAARAGAGNEQF
TRBV10-3	TRBJ2-1	AISEDRDVNEQF
TRBV29-1	TRBJ2-7	SVTGVGSYEQY
TRBV27	TRBJ2-1	ASSLVPGLALYNEQF
TRBV7-9	TRBJ1-6	ASSPSPQAGSPLH
TRBV12-3/TRBV12-4	TRBJ2-3	ASRLDLINTQY
TRBV6-5	TRBJ2-1	ASSYKMIGRGEQF
TRBV12-3/TRBV12-4	NA	ASNVGLKETQY
TRBV18	TRBJ2-1	ASSPGLTSGTSYNEQF
TRBV3-1	TRBJ2-5	ASSQEETTWETQY
TRBV29-1	TRBJ1-2	SVEPAVAGYT
TRBV20-1	TRBJ2-7	SARDLNGRLEQY
TRBV5-5	TRBJ2-1	ASSSTRGPGSGSGGNEQF
TRBV4-2	TRBJ2-7	ASSPGEAYEQY
TRBV28	TRBJ2-7	ASSSGRAAVSYEQY
TRBV7-9	TRBJ1-5	ASSFGQQGGQPQH
TRBV9	NA	ASSYFWRDYEQY
TRBV14	TRBJ1-5	ASSQGQGVDQPQH
TRBV9	TRBJ1-5	ASSPRQGGQPQH
TRBV12-3/TRBV12-4	TRBJ2-1	ASSPGGSGSPVNEQF
TRBV2	TRBJ2-3	ASASLADTDTQY
TRBV5-6	TRBJ1-5	ASSYFSTPNQPQH
TRBV20-1	TRBJ2-7	SARDDRGLNEQY
TRBV7-9	TRBJ2-1	ASSAVNGDEQF
TRBV10-3	TRBJ1-4	AISEGTGSEKLF
TRBV28	TRBJ1-5	ASSWDRDQPQH
TRBV28	TRBJ2-7	ASLALAGAGSSYEQY
TRBV5-1	TRBJ2-5	ASSSYLEETQY
TRBV7-9	TRBJ2-7	ASSGNVGAYEQY
TRBV10-2	TRBJ1-6	ASSDEGRNSPLH
TRBV7-9	TRBJ2-7	ASSLSWESYEQY
TRBV6-1	TRBJ2-5	ATGVLGALETQY
TRBV10-3	TRBJ2-7	AISESRFASGSYEQY